This TCR beta chain was sequenced during a study of immune heterogeneity within non-small cell lung tumors. Overall study: Histologically, a handful of tumors were squamous cell carcinomas and over eight were non-squamous carcinomas. The remaining 1 tumor was not otherwise specified. Whole-study results and caveats: The correlation between local T-cell clonality and local tumor mutational burden was positive, moderate in strength and statistically significant, with R around 0.35. High-frequency clones unique to single sites coexisted with identical dominant CDR3 beta clonotypes that recurred across tumor sites within a patient.

The authors amplified TCR beta CDR3 by multiplex PCR with 32 V and 13 J primers. Using its own MiXCR run on the multiplex PCR reads, TCRdb lists one record per CDR3 protein. The sample shows 6,000 to 6,500 distinct CDR3 sequences, 22% of them seen only once. Template was bulk tumor genomic DNA, around 620 ng per sample. Several biopsies were collected from each primary tumor during surgery. They were spaced as far apart as possible within the tumor mass. Curative surgery was performed on patients who had untreated, newly diagnosed non-small cell lung cancer. Sample donors consisted of newly diagnosed non-small cell lung cancer patients who were undergoing surgery with curative intent. This clonotype is medium-sized by share. Its antigen is still unknown. This CDR3 region has 12 residues. The germline gives CDR1 MDHEN, CDR2 SYDVKM. Trimming removed 6 bases from V and 10 bases from J, with 12 bases in between.

The J gene is TRBJ2-2, the V gene TRBV28; D uncertain. The receptor's source is a man aged 65-85 years with non-small cell lung cancer. The sample consisted of lung tumor tissue. In nucleotides, the CDR3 is TGTGCCAGCAGGTTACCTCAGGAGGAGCTGTTTTTT. Protein: CASRLPQEELFF. The full variable domain, completed using reference TRBV28 and TRBJ2-2, is DVKVTQSSRYLVKRTGEKVFLECVQDMDHENMFWYRQDPGLGLRLIYFSYDVKMKEKGDIPEGYSVSREKKERFSLILESASTNQTSMYLCASRLPQEELFFGEGSRLTVL.